A selection of T cell receptor beta chains follows, all from one sample in a study of cytomegalovirus exposure and HLA in healthy donors. Generated by immunoSEQ multiplex PCR, the TCRdb table keeps only in-frame clones and is missing some. This table has roughly 130,000 clones, around 75% appearing once. Sequenced: PBMCs. Receptors were obtained from a female donor in good health and CMV-seronegative. The CDR3 runs from the conserved cysteine through the conserved F or W. The D gene is left open where the match is weak. Only part of the rows carry a size: once, few, many, or a class if the clone is expanded.

clone_size	v_call	d_call	j_call	cdr3_aa	cdr3_nt
few	TRBV30	NA	TRBJ1-2	CASTARNYGYTF	TGTGCCTCGACAGCTCGAAACTATGGCTACACCTTC
few	TRBV11-2	TRBD2	TRBJ2-7	CASSLVRTSGRMYEQYF	TGTGCCAGCAGCTTAGTAAGGACTAGCGGGAGAATGTACGAGCAGTACTTC
NA	TRBV18	TRBD1	TRBJ1-2	CASSQSEGQTVYGYTF	TGTGCCAGCTCCCAATCTGAGGGACAGACGGTATATGGCTACACCTTC
NA	TRBV25-1	NA	TRBJ1-6	CASSDGRLAFNSPLHF	TGTGCCAGCAGTGATGGTCGACTAGCCTTCAATTCACCCCTCCACTTT
NA	TRBV27	TRBD1	TRBJ1-2	CASSLGQGNYGYTF	TGTGCCAGCAGTTTGGGACAGGGTAACTATGGCTACACCTTC
NA	TRBV27	TRBD2	TRBJ2-7	CASSRAGGAVYEQYF	TGTGCCAGCAGCCGCGCGGGGGGCGCGGTCTACGAGCAGTACTTC
NA	TRBV5-6	NA	TRBJ1-5	CASSYLGTLPWGTNQPQHF	TGTGCCAGCAGCTACCTGGGGACACTACCCTGGGGAACTAATCAGCCCCAGCATTTT
NA	TRBV10-3	TRBD1	TRBJ1-4	CAIRDRGNEKLFF	TGTGCCATCAGAGACAGGGGTAATGAAAAACTGTTTTTT
once	TRBV15	TRBD2	TRBJ2-5	CATSRDSAGGVETQYF	TGTGCCACCAGCAGAGATAGCGCGGGAGGAGTGGAGACCCAGTACTTC
NA	TRBV7-2	NA	TRBJ1-2	CASSLGGLGYTF	TGTGCCAGCAGCTTAGGGGGGCTTGGCTACACCTTC
NA	TRBV9	NA	TRBJ2-1	CASSWSSGSSYNEQFF	TGTGCCAGCAGTTGGAGTAGCGGAAGCTCCTACAATGAGCAGTTCTTC
NA	TRBV5-6	NA	TRBJ1-4	CVSSTGGQVEKLFF	TGTGTCAGCAGCACGGGGGGGCAGGTGGAAAAACTGTTTTTT
NA	TRBV7-6	NA	TRBJ2-5	CASLRETQYF	TGTGCCAGCCTCAGAGAGACCCAGTACTTC
NA	TRBV7-9	NA	TRBJ2-7	CASSLDTGRRQYF	TGTGCCAGCAGCCTCGACACAGGGCGCAGGCAGTACTTC
NA	TRBV29-1	TRBD2	TRBJ2-1	CSANSGTSGNEQFF	TGCAGCGCCAATTCCGGGACTAGCGGCAATGAGCAGTTCTTC
NA	TRBV5-1	TRBD1	TRBJ1-1	CASSLYRTGEAFF	TGCGCCAGCAGCTTGTACAGGACAGGGGAAGCTTTCTTT
few	TRBV7-9	NA	TRBJ1-1	CASSLVRGSTEAFF	TGTGCCAGCAGCTTAGTGCGGGGAAGCACTGAAGCTTTCTTT
NA	TRBV4-3	TRBD1	TRBJ2-2	CASSQEDRVEYTGELFF	TGCGCCAGCAGCCAAGAAGACAGGGTGGAATACACCGGGGAGCTGTTTTTT
NA	TRBV4-1	NA	TRBJ1-4	CASSAGTVGYEKLFF	TGCGCCAGCAGCGCGGGGACCGTGGGTTATGAAAAACTGTTTTTT
NA	TRBV28	NA	TRBJ1-2	CASSLGLLGATYGYTF	TGTGCCAGCAGTCTGGGACTCCTAGGGGCAACCTATGGCTACACCTTC
NA	TRBV7-2	TRBD1	TRBJ2-7	CASSADRVGEQYF	TGTGCCAGCAGCGCCGACAGGGTCGGCGAGCAGTACTTC
NA	TRBV7-2	NA	TRBJ2-5	CAITDSVPETQYF	TGTGCCATTACCGACAGTGTCCCAGAGACCCAGTACTTC
NA	TRBV6-1	TRBD1	TRBJ1-6	CASSQQGKYNSPLHF	TGTGCCAGCAGTCAACAGGGGAAATATAATTCACCCCTCCACTTT
NA	TRBV6-5	NA	TRBJ1-1	CASSQRGRTEAFF	TGTGCCAGCAGCCAAAGAGGGAGGACTGAAGCTTTCTTT
NA	TRBV18	NA	TRBJ1-5	CASSPQGHQPQHF	TGTGCCAGCTCACCACAGGGGCACCAGCCCCAGCATTTT
once	TRBV7-9	NA	TRBJ2-5	CASSARQDQETQYF	TGTGCCAGCAGCGCCCGACAAGACCAAGAGACCCAGTACTTC
NA	TRBV9	TRBD2	TRBJ2-1	CASSVSSGPYNEQFF	TGTGCCAGCAGCGTATCTAGCGGGCCCTACAATGAGCAGTTCTTC
few	TRBV7-6	TRBD1	TRBJ2-7	CASSLGQNYEQYF	TGTGCCAGCAGCTTGGGACAGAACTACGAGCAGTACTTC
NA	TRBV5-1	NA	TRBJ2-5	CASSFGGGWEETQYF	TGCGCCAGCAGCTTTGGGGGGGGCTGGGAAGAGACCCAGTACTTC
NA	TRBV19	TRBD1	TRBJ2-4	CASSPPGQGVGGIQYF	TGTGCCAGTAGTCCTCCGGGACAGGGGGTCGGTGGCATTCAGTACTTC
NA	TRBV7-2	TRBD1	TRBJ1-4	CASSSRQGEKLFF	TGTGCCAGCAGCTCAAGACAGGGGGAAAAACTGTTTTTT
NA	TRBV18	TRBD1	TRBJ2-7	CASSTGTGNEQYF	TGTGCCAGCTCAACCGGGACAGGGAACGAGCAGTACTTC
NA	TRBV7-2	TRBD2	TRBJ2-7	CASSLGYSGAIIGYEQYF	TGTGCCAGCAGCTTAGGGTATAGCGGGGCCATCATAGGATACGAGCAGTACTTC
few	TRBV2	TRBD2	TRBJ2-5	CASSLPLMSGRGRETQYF	TGTGCCAGCAGCCTTCCCCTCATGAGCGGGAGAGGAAGAGAGACCCAGTACTTC
NA	TRBV4-2	TRBD2	TRBJ2-1	CASSQGTSTHNEQFF	TGTGCCAGCAGCCAAGGGACTAGTACCCACAATGAGCAGTTCTTC
NA	TRBV29-1	NA	TRBJ2-1	CSVWGVGLNEQFF	TGCAGCGTTTGGGGGGTCGGACTAAATGAGCAGTTCTTC
NA	TRBV29-1	TRBD2	TRBJ2-7	CSVEGTSDSYEQYF	TGCAGCGTTGAAGGGACTAGCGACTCCTACGAGCAGTACTTC
NA	TRBV23-1	NA	TRBJ2-7	CASSHPLTVGTCEQYF	TGCGCCAGCAGTCATCCTCTGACGGTGGGGACTTGCGAGCAGTACTTC
NA	TRBV5-6	NA	TRBJ2-3	CASSPGGGGSTDTQYF	TGTGCCAGCAGCCCTGGGGGAGGGGGTTCCACAGATACGCAGTATTTT
NA	TRBV7-3	NA	TRBJ1-1	CASSPRGNTEAFF	TGTGCCAGCAGCCCGCGGGGGAACACTGAAGCTTTCTTT
NA	TRBV13	TRBD1	TRBJ1-5	CASSFTGASGQPQHF	TGTGCCAGCAGCTTCACAGGGGCCTCGGGTCAGCCCCAGCATTTT
NA	TRBV9	NA	TRBJ2-3	CASGEGQTFRTDTQYF	TGTGCCAGCGGCGAGGGGCAGACCTTTAGGACAGATACGCAGTATTTT
NA	TRBV13	NA	TRBJ1-4	CASSPDTGEKLFF	TGTGCCAGCAGCCCGGACACGGGCGAAAAACTGTTTTTT
NA	TRBV7-2	NA	TRBJ2-3	CASSSQGRTDTQYF	TGTGCCAGCAGCTCGCAGGGGCGCACAGATACGCAGTATTTT
NA	TRBV6-1	TRBD1	TRBJ2-5	CASRDPGTGKETQYF	TGTGCCAGCAGGGATCCCGGGACAGGCAAAGAGACCCAGTACTTC
NA	TRBV6-1	NA	TRBJ1-2	CASSSERGYGYTF	TGTGCCAGCAGCTCCGAGCGGGGCTATGGCTACACCTTC
NA	TRBV7-9	NA	TRBJ2-7	CASHGGGTYEQYF	TGTGCCTCACATGGAGGGGGCACGTACGAGCAGTACTTC
NA	TRBV7-8	NA	TRBJ1-2	CASSLKSTGVRYTF	TGTGCCAGCAGCTTAAAGTCGACTGGAGTTCGCTACACCTTC
few	TRBV4-1	NA	TRBJ1-2	CASSSFPLNYGYTF	TGCGCCAGCAGCTCATTCCCGCTAAACTATGGCTACACCTTC
NA	TRBV29-1	TRBD2	TRBJ2-1	CSTALSGGLYNEQFF	TGCAGCACTGCCCTAAGCGGGGGGTTGTACAATGAGCAGTTCTTC
NA	TRBV30	TRBD1	TRBJ1-5	CAWALQGWQPQHF	TGTGCCTGGGCCCTACAGGGGTGGCAGCCCCAGCATTTT
NA	TRBV5-6	TRBD1	TRBJ2-3	CASSTGYWTGGTDTQYF	TGTGCCAGCAGCACGGGGTATTGGACAGGGGGCACAGATACGCAGTATTTT
NA	TRBV9	TRBD2	TRBJ2-3	CASSVPTSGGPTDTQYF	TGTGCCAGCAGCGTTCCCACTAGCGGGGGTCCCACAGATACGCAGTATTTT
NA	TRBV18	NA	TRBJ1-4	CASSPGAGEKLFF	TGTGCCAGCTCACCAGGGGCCGGTGAAAAACTGTTTTTT
NA	TRBV5-6	TRBD2	TRBJ2-7	CASTPQAGRSYEQYF	TGTGCCAGCACCCCGCAAGCGGGACGCTCCTACGAGCAGTACTTC
once	TRBV7-2	NA	TRBJ2-7	CASSSTGYEQYF	TGTGCCAGCAGCTCTACAGGCTACGAGCAGTACTTC
NA	TRBV9	NA	TRBJ1-3	CASSEEGTGNTIYF	TGTGCCAGCAGCGAAGAGGGTACTGGAAACACCATATATTTT
few	TRBV5-5	NA	TRBJ2-5	CASSLELAETQYF	TGTGCCAGCAGCTTGGAGCTTGCGGAGACCCAGTACTTC
NA	TRBV6-4	NA	TRBJ1-1	CASSDSSNSLAEAFF	TGTGCCAGCAGTGACTCGAGTAACTCCCTCGCTGAAGCTTTCTTT
NA	TRBV7-9	TRBD1	TRBJ1-2	CASSLGYLQGANGYTF	TGTGCCAGCAGCTTAGGTTATTTACAGGGGGCGAATGGCTACACCTTC